This TCR beta chain was identified in a study of CD8+CD57+ T cells in acquired aplastic anemia. This clonotype was found many times. Individuals selected for sequencing had exhibited CD8+CD57+ cell expansion on flow cytometry. Investigators profiled TCR beta VDJ and CDR3 from genomic DNA template. TCRdb fed the reads into MiXCR, producing one record per CDR3 protein. The repertoire includes over 150,000 distinct CDR3 sequences, 52% of them detected once, and approximately 12% sits in the top ten. The length of the CDR3 is 16 residues. The V and J ends lost 3 bases and 5 bases respectively, with 19 bases between them. The germline gives CDR1 LNHDA, CDR2 SQIVND (reference sequence).

The specimen sequenced was sorted CD4+, CD8+, or CD8+CD57+ T cells (not recorded which) from PBMCs. This sequence joins TRBV19 and TRBJ1-1, with D possibly being TRBD1 (5 bases). This clonotype was obtained from a human donor with aplastic anemia. CDR3 nucleotide sequence: TGTGCCAGTAGTATCCTTCCTCGGGGCGGAGGGACTGAAGCTTTCTTT. Amino acids: CASSILPRGGGTEAFF. Full variable domain (rest looked up from reference TRBV19 and TRBJ1-1): DGGITQSPKYLFRKEGQNVTLSCEQNLNHDAMYWYRQDPGQGLRLIYYSQIVNDFQKGDIAEGYSVSREKKESFPLTVTSAQKNPTAFYLCASSILPRGGGTEAFFGQGTRLTVV.